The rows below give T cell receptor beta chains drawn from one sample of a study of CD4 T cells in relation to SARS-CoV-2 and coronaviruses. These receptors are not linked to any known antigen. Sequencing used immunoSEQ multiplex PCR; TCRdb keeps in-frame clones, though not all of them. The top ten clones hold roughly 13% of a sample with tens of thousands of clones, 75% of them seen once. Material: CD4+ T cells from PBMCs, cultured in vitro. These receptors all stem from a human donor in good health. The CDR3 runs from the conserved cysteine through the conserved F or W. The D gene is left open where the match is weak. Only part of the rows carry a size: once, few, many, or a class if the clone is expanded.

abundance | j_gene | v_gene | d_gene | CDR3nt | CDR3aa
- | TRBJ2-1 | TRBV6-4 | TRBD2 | TGTGCCAGCCGATCGGGAATAGCGGGAGGTAACAATGAGCAGTTCTTC | CASRSGIAGGNNEQFF
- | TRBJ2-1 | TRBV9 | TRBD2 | TGTGCCAGCAGCGTACGTCTAGTAGGGCTAGCGGGTCACAATGAGCAGTTCTTC | CASSVRLVGLAGHNEQFF
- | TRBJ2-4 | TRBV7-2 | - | TGTGCCAGCAGCCGGGGGCAGGGAAACATTCAGTACTTC | CASSRGQGNIQYF
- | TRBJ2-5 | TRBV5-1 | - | TGCGCCAGCAGCTTGAAGGCCATTAGCCGGCTACAAGAGACCCAGTACTTC | CASSLKAISRLQETQYF
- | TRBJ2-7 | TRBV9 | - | TGTGCCAGCAGCGGAACAGGGAGCTCCTACGAGCAGTACTTC | CASSGTGSSYEQYF
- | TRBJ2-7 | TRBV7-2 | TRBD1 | TGTGCCAGCAGCTCAAGACAGGGACCAACCTACGAGCAGTACTTC | CASSSRQGPTYEQYF
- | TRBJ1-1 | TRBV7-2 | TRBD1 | TGTGCCAGCAGCTCCCACCTGGGACAGGGCGGTACTGAAGCTTTCTTT | CASSSHLGQGGTEAFF
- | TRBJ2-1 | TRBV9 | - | TGTGCCAGCAGTAGGGGGGGGCCGGGCAATGAGCAGTTCTTC | CASSRGGPGNEQFF
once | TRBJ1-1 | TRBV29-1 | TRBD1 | TGCAGCGTTGAAAACAGGGGGCGCAGGACTGAAGCTTTCTTT | CSVENRGRRTEAFF
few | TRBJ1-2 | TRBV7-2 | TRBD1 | TGTGCCAGCAGCTTCCGACAGGGGCAAGGTGGCTACACCTTC | CASSFRQGQGGYTF
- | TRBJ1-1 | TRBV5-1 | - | TGCGCCAGCAGCCCCTCGGCGAACACTGAAGCTTTCTTT | CASSPSANTEAFF